This T cell receptor beta chain is from a study of T cell repertoires in cytomegalovirus infection (dated by TCRdb to between 2017 and 2020). Regarding the study in general: Peptide stimulations targeted recently identified HLA-C-restricted CMV epitopes, whose presentation resists viral immunomodulation, together with well-studied HLA-B-restricted epitopes. Donor HLA type was relevant to the analysis, as public TCR beta signatures indicated carriage of CMV infection together with the matching HLA type.

The sample was run on an Illumina HiSeq 1500. Using fastp trimming at Q25 and MiXCR clonotype assembly, TCRdb reanalyzed the public sequencing data and kept in-frame beta chains. Entries are consolidated by CDR3 protein sequence, retaining the most common genes and DNA. This sample has about 920,000 distinct CDR3 sequences in its table, and under 40% of those were observed once. 13% of the sample is in the top ten clones. The paper's findings and limits, for the study overall: Carriers of CMV infection plus the relevant HLA type were discriminated by the cumulative frequency of public TCR beta family members in the study cohort and in an independent roughly 320-donor cohort. The ex vivo response was dominated by HLA-C-restricted CMV-specific TCR beta clonotypes, and the single most frequent clonotype in two of eight donors was supplied by these HLA-C-restricted clonotypes.

The CDR3 measures 15 amino acids from cysteine to phenylalanine. Kept here is only the CDR3 DNA, which spans 45 bases and is read in frame from base 1. CDR1 and CDR2, looked up from the germline V gene (reference sequence), are SSHAT and FNYEAQ. The treatment or condition label for this specimen denotes: in vitro stimulation with specific CMV peptide epitopes to enrich CMV-specific T cells. There are many counts of this clonotype. The antigen it recognizes is unknown. One junction end does not reproduce the germline sequence, and a read error may be involved. The receptor's source is a human donor in good health (CMV status not recorded). Some clones in this sample may be carry-over from other donors' samples. The rearrangement joined TRBV7-7 to TRBJ1-2; the D gene identity is not certain. Material: cultured CD8+ T cells from PBMCs, obtained from culture after CMV antigen stimulation. The CDR3 region has the sequence CASSFTFEFLRGYTF. The nucleotide sequence is given as TGTGCTAGCAGCTTCACGTTCGAGTTCCTACGTGGCTACACCTTC.